The 10 T cell receptor beta chains below all came from one sample that was sequenced in a study of cytomegalovirus exposure and HLA in healthy donors. A multiplex PCR was run with 60 Vbeta primers and 13 Jbeta primers. Here immunoSEQ multiplex PCR was the method, and the copy in TCRdb shows in-frame clones only, minus some. The sample gives fewer than 100,000 clones, around three quarters of which show up once; 16% is in the top ten. Specimen: PBMCs. The receptors shown here come from a man aged 55 to 70 in good health and CMV-seropositive.

As to this clone: One end of the junction does not line up with germline, which may come from a read error. The chain is built from TRBV7-7 and TRBJ2-3; D perhaps matches TRBD1 (8 bases). This CDR3 is built from 16 residues. CDR1 and CDR2 (germline): SSHAT, FNYEAQ (reference sequence). The CDR3 coding sequence is TGTGCTAGCAGCTTAGTCGGACAGGGAGGGAGTGATACGCAGTATTTT. Encoded protein: CASSLVGQGGSDTQYF.

V usage is TRBV19 and J usage is TRBJ2-3; the match to TRBD2 covers 7 bases. The CDR3 loop spans 16 amino acids. Germline lookup yields CDR1 LNHDA and CDR2 SQIVND (reference sequence). With V trimmed by 2 bases and J by 8 bases, 13 bases remained unmatched. The CDR3 sequence is CASSILGGLAEGTQYF. The DNA for the CDR3 is TGTGCCAGTAGTATATTAGGAGGGCTAGCGGAAGGTACGCAGTATTTT.

This clone was observed a single time. The V call is TRBV6-6, the J call TRBJ1-1; maybe TRBD1 (5 bases). CDR1 MNHNY and CDR2 SVGAGI come from the germline V gene (reference sequence). The germline V and J ends were trimmed by 6 bases and 4 bases, with 18 bases remaining between them. The CDR3 loop spans 15 amino acids. The CDR3 DNA is TGTGCCAGCAGCCGCGACCGGGGCGGGGGCACTGAAGCTTTCTTT. Its translation is CASSRDRGGGTEAFF.

This chain connects TRBV5-4 to TRBJ2-6; TRBD1 aligns across 7 bases. V lost 0 bases, J lost 3 bases, and 6 bases stayed unmatched. The germline gives CDR1 SGHNT, CDR2 YYREEE (reference sequence). This CDR3 spans 17 amino acids. CDR3 DNA: TGTGCCAGCAGCTTGGGAGACAGGGCGTTTGGGGCCAACGTCCTGACTTTC. Protein: CASSLGDRAFGANVLTF.

The chain employs TRBV28 and TRBJ2-7, with D possibly being TRBD1 (5 bases). The CDR3 is 15 residues long. The ends were cut back, 2 bases at V and 3 bases at J, with 14 bases in the middle. Per germline, CDR1 MDHEN and CDR2 SYDVKM. The CDR3 sequence is CASSLTDGRDYEQYF. The CDR3, as DNA: TGTGCCAGCAGTTTAACTGATGGCAGGGACTACGAGCAGTACTTC.

The chain couples TRBV25-1 to TRBJ1-6; tentative D call: TRBD1 (6 bases). Germline assignment: CDR1 MGHDK and CDR2 SYGVNS. V shed 2 bases and J shed 9 bases, with 14 bases lying between them. CDR3 length: 15 amino acids. CDR3 sequence (DNA): TGTGCCAGCAGTGAAGTATCGGGGGGCCTTTCACCCCTCCACTTT. It codes for CASSEVSGGLSPLHF.

The V call is TRBV27, the J call TRBJ2-7; 7 bases match TRBD2. Trimming cost V 5 bases and J 4 bases; bases outside gene matches: 8. This CDR3 has 14 residues. The germline V gene encodes CDR1 MNHEY and CDR2 SMNVEV (reference sequence). This chain's CDR3 is CASSPWGGEYEQYF. As DNA, the CDR3 is TGTGCCAGCAGTCCATGGGGGGGTGAATACGAGCAGTACTTC.

V usage is TRBV5-1 and J usage is TRBJ2-2; 10 bases line up with TRBD1. CDR1 and CDR2 from the germline V gene are SGHRS and YFSETQ. This CDR3 spans 16 amino acids. The V segment lost 7 bases and the J segment 2 bases; nucleotides outside the gene matches: 8. The DNA of the CDR3 is TGCGCCAGCGGAGAGACAGGGGGCATTAACACCGGGGAGCTGTTTTTT. Translated: CASGETGGINTGELFF.

This chain uses TRBV6-1 with TRBJ1-2, with D uncertain. Germline V gene lookup returns CDR1 MNHNS and CDR2 SASEGT. V was pared by 7 bases and J by 8 bases, with 17 bases between. The CDR3 consists of 13 residues. This CDR3 is CASTFDKPQGYTF. CDR3 nucleotides: TGTGCCAGCACCTTTGACAAGCCTCAGGGCTACACCTTC.

As to this clone: A read error may account for a junction end that differs from germline. J is TRBJ1-1 and V is TRBV29-1; D is undetermined. CDR1 is SQVTM, CDR2 ANQGSEA, per germline. The CDR3 loop spans 11 amino acids. The CDR3 coding sequence is TGCAGCGTTAAAGAGAGCACTGAAGCTTTCTTT. Translating it yields CSVKESTEAFF.